Described below is a single TCR beta chain sequence and its context. The antigen is unknown. This entry is derived from a study of monozygotic twins with inflammatory bowel disease. Study outcomes and limitations: Patient repertoires may carry noise from differing immunosuppressive treatments.

The germline gives CDR1 MGHRA, CDR2 YSYEKL. The CDR3 consists of 17 residues. Template-switch reactions added UMIs with a 6-nucleotide sample barcode. From its re-call of the 5' RACE reads, TCRdb lists each CDR3 protein once, without DNA. The sample is made up of some 440,000 distinct CDR3 sequences, and the top ten hold about 2.3% of it. This TCR derives from a human donor with ulcerative colitis or Crohn's disease, or a healthy co-twin of an affected twin (not recorded which). V gene TRBV4-1 combines with J gene TRBJ2-2; the TCRdb D gene call, TRBD2, has no DNA to confirm it. Sequencing was performed on blood. The CDR3 sequence: CASSQDEGTMNTGELFF.